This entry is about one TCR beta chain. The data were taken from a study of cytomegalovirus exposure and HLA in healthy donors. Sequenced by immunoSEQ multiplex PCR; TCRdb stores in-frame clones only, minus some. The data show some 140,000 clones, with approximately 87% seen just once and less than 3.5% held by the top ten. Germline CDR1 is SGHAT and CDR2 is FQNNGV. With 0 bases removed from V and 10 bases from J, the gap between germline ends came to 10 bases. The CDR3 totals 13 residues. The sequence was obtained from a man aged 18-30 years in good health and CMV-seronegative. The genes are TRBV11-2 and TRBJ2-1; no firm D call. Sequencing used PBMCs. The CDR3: CASSLEIEEEQFF. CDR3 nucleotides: TGTGCCAGCAGCTTAGAGATCGAGGAGGAGCAGTTCTTC.